The T cell receptor beta chain under discussion was sequenced for a study of beta chain features in type 1 diabetes. Regarding the study as a whole: Shortening of TCRB CDR3s, moderate but significant, appeared in all four CD4+ subsets of Type 1 diabetes patients.

The CDR3 has 14 residues. V lost 4 bases, J lost 6 bases, and 1 base stayed unmatched. Germline V gene lookup returns CDR1 LNHDA and CDR2 SQIVND (reference sequence). Expressed TCRB transcripts were sequenced after all isolated RNA was converted to cDNA. The assay was immunoSEQ multiplex PCR, and TCRdb's table has in-frame clones only and misses some. The sample yields more than 250,000 clones, approximately 24% seen once. On this clone: Its antigen remains unidentified.

V is TRBV19 and J is TRBJ2-4; 12 bases align to TRBD2. Sample: naive CD4+ T cells from blood. This sequence was found in a woman aged 25 to 45 with type 1 diabetes. The chain's CDR3 is CASSTSGRVNIQYF. Written as DNA, the CDR3 is TGTGCCAGTAGTACTAGCGGGAGGGTAAACATTCAGTACTTC.